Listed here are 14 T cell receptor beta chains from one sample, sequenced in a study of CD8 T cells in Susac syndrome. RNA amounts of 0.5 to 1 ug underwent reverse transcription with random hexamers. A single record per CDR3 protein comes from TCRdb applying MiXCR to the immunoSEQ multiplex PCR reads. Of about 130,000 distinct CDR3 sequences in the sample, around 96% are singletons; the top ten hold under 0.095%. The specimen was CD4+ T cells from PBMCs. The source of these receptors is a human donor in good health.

The CDR3 reads CASSLIGGSYEQYF. The CDR3 DNA sequence: TGTGCCAGCAGTTTAATAGGCGGGAGCTACGAGCAGTACTTC. The gene calls are TRBV27 and TRBJ2-7, with 7 positions matching TRBD2. V gave up 2 bases and J gave up 3 bases; unmatched junction bases: 4. The CDR3 is 14 amino acids. The germline V gene has CDR1 MNHEY and CDR2 SMNVEV (reference sequence).

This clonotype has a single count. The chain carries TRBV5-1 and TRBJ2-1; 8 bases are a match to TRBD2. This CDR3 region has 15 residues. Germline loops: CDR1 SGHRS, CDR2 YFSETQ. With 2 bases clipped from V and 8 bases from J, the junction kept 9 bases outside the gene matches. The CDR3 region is CASSLLQRELDEQFF. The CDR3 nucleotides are TGCGCCAGCAGCTTACTTCAGCGGGAGCTGGATGAGCAGTTCTTC.

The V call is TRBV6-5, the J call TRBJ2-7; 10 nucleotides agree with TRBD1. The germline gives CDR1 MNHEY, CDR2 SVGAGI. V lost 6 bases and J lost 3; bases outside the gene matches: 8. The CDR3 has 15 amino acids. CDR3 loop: CASRLDRGEIYEQYF. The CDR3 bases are TGTGCCAGCAGGTTGGACAGGGGGGAAATCTACGAGCAGTACTTC.

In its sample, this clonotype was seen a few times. The CDR3 spells CASTPRGPSGEQYF. In DNA, the CDR3 is TGTGCCAGCACCCCCCGGGGACCCAGCGGAGAGCAGTACTTC. The rearrangement uses TRBV7-9 and TRBJ2-7, with D perhaps TRBD1 or TRBD2 (5 bases each). Germline V gives CDR1 SEHNR, CDR2 FQNEAQ (reference sequence). The CDR3 is 14 amino acids. V shed 7 bases and J shed 7 bases, with 20 bases lying between them.

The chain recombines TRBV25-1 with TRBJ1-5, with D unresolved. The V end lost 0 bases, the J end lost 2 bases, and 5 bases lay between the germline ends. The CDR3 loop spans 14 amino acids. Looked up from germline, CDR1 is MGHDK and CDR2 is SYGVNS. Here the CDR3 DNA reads TGTGCCAGCAGTGAATATACAGGCAATCAGCCCCAGCATTTT. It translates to CASSEYTGNQPQHF.

CDR3 region: CASSWRQGISSGANVLTF. The CDR3 DNA reads TGTGCCAGCAGCTGGCGACAGGGGATTTCCTCTGGGGCCAACGTCCTGACTTTC. The chain has TRBV11-1 and TRBJ2-6, with 8 bases lining up with TRBD1. J lost 0 bases, V lost 4 bases, and 8 bases had no gene match. Germline V lookup: CDR1 SGHAT, CDR2 FQDESV (reference sequence). The CDR3 consists of 18 residues.

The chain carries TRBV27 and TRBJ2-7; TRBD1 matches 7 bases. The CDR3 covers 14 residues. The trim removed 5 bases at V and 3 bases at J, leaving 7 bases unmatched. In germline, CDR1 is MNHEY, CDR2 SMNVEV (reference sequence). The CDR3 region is CASSERGPRYEQYF. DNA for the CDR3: TGTGCCAGCAGTGAAAGGGGGCCCCGCTACGAGCAGTACTTC.

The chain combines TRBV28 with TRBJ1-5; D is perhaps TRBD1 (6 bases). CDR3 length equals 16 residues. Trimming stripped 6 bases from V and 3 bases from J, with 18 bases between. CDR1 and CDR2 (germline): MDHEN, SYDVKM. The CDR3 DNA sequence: TGTGCCAGCAGCCTAACGCCGGGGGGCTACAATCAGCCCCAGCATTTT. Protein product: CASSLTPGGYNQPQHF.

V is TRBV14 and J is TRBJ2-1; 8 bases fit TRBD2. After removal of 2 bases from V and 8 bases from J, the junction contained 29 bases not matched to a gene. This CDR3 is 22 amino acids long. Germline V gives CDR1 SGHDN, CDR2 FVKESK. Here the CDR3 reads CASSQQRLSGSIRVGISDEQFF. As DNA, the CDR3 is TGTGCCAGCAGCCAACAAAGGCTGAGCGGGAGTATCAGAGTCGGTATTTCGGATGAGCAGTTCTTC. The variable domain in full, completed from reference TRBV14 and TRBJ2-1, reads EAGVTQFPSHSVIEKGQTVTLRCDPISGHDNLYWYRRVMGKEIKFLLHFVKESKQDESGMPNNRFLAERTGGTYSTLKVQPAELEDSGVYFCASSQQRLSGSIRVGISDEQFFGPGTRLTVL.

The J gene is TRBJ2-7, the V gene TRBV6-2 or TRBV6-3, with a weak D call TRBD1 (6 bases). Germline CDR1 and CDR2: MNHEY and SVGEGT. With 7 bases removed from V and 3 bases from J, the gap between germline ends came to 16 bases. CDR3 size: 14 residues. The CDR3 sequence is CASIGLGQSYEQYF. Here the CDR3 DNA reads TGTGCCAGCATCGGACTCGGACAGAGCTACGAGCAGTACTTC.

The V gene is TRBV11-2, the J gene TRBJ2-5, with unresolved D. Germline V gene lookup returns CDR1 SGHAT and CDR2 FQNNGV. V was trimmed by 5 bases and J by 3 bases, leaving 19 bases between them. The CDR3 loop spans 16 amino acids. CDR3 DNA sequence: TGTGCCAGCAGCCCCCCATCGATTATGTCGAAAGAGACCCAGTACTTC. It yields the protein CASSPPSIMSKETQYF.

The CDR3 DNA reads as TGTGCCAGCAGCGCCGACGGCTACACGGGAGATACGCAGTATTTT. Its translation is CASSADGYTGDTQYF. The gene calls are TRBV9 and TRBJ2-3; unclear D gene. V was cut by 3 bases and J by 5 bases, with 16 bases left in between. The CDR3 has 15 residues. CDR1 and CDR2 from the germline V gene are SGDLS and YYNGEE.

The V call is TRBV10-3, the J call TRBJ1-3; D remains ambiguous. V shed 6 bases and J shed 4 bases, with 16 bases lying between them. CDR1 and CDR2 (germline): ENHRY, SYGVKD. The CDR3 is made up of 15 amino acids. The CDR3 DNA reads TGTGCCATCAGGGACCAGTACCAAGGGGGAAACACCATATATTTT. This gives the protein CAIRDQYQGGNTIYF.

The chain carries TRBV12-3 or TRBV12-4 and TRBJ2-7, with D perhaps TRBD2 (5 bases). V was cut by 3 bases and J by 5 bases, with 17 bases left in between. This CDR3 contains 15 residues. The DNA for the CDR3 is TGTGCCAGCAGTTTGTGGCAGTCCGTCGGGAACGAGCAGTACTTC. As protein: CASSLWQSVGNEQYF.